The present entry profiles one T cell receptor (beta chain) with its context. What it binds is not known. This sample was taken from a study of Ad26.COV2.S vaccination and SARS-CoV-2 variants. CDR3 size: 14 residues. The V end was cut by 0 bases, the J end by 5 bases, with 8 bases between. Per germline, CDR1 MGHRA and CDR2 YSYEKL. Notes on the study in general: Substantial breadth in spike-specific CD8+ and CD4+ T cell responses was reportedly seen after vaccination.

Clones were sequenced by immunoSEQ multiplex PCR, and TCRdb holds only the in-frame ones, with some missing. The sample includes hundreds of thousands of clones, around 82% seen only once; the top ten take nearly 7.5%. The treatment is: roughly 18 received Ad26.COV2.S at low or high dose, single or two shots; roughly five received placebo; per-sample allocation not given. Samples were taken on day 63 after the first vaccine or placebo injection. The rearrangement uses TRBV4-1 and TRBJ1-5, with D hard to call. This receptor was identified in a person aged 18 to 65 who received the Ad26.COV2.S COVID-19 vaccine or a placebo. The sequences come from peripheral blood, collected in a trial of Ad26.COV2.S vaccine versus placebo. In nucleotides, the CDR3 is TGCGCCAGCAGCCAAGATATTAGGGATCAGCCCCAGCATTTT. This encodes CASSQDIRDQPQHF.